This T cell receptor (beta chain) came from a study of cytomegalovirus exposure and HLA in healthy donors. Nominally healthy donors provided the samples, though records likely missed some immune exposures. PCR used 60 Vbeta primers and 13 Jbeta primers. Some clones are missing from TCRdb's copy, which holds only in-frame ones; the method was immunoSEQ multiplex PCR. The table for this sample gives 65,000 to 85,000 clones. A remark on this clone: The target antigen is unknown.

Overall study results and limits: At a 0.05 false discovery rate, a later analysis found 15,000 to 20,000 TCR beta sequences to be associated with HLA alleles. Cytomegalovirus-associated status was assigned to about 180 TCR beta chains. HLA-A and HLA-B allele assignments for most subjects were reportedly predicted accurately using TCR beta sequences.

The receptor comes from a female donor in good health and CMV-seropositive. The specimen was PBMCs.

Written as DNA, the CDR3 is TGTGCCAGCAGCGTAGCAAGCGGCTCCTACGAGCAGTACTTC. Amino acids: CASSVASGSYEQYF. This sequence joins TRBV9 and TRBJ2-7, with D perhaps TRBD2 (5 bases). V dropped 0 bases and J dropped 0 bases, with 7 bases sitting between them. This CDR3 is 14 amino acids long. Germline CDR1 SGDLS, CDR2 YYNGEE.